This TCR beta chain stems from a study of blood T cell repertoires in COVID-19. Study background: Sample material is recorded as cDNA or gDNA derived from T cells, B-cell-depleted T cells, or PBMCs.

This clone occurred once. Methods used by the authors: Reference gene primers were amplified, and this amplification served to estimate nucleated cell counts. Assay used: immunoSEQ multiplex PCR; TCRdb lists only in-frame clones, some missing. That table furnishes V, J and clone size, whereas the DNA furnished D and trimming. The table lists around 60,000 clones, 88% of them singletons, with under 4.5% in the top ten. This CDR3 is 12 amino acids long. From germline, CDR1 is SQVTM and CDR2 ANQGSEA. V lost 6 bases and J lost 2, with 10 bases in between. Material for sequencing was peripheral blood. The V gene is TRBV29-1, the J gene TRBJ1-2; tentative D call: TRBD1 (6 bases). The sequence derives from a human donor in a cohort sampled during active COVID-19. The CDR3 DNA reads TGCAGCGTACTGACAGGAAACTATGGCTACACCTTC. Protein sequence: CSVLTGNYGYTF.